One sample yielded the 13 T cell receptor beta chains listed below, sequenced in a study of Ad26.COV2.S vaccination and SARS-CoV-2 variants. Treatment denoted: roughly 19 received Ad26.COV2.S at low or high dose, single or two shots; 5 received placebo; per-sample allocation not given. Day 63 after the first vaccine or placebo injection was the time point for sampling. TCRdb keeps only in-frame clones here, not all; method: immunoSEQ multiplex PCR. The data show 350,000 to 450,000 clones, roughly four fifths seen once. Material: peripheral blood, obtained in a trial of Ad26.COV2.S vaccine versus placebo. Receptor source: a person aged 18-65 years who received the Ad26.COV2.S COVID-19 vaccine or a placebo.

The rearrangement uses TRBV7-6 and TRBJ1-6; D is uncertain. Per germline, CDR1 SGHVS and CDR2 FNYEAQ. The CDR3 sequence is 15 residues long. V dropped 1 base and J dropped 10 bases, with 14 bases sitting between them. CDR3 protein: CASSLGTGSSSPLHF. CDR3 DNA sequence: TGTGCCAGCAGCTTAGGTACGGGGTCCAGCTCACCCCTCCACTTT.

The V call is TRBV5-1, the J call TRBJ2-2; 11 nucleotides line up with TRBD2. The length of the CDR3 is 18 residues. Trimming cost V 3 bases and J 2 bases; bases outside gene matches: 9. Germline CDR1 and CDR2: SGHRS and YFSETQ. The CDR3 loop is CASSWDPRLAGNTGELFF. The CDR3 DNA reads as TGCGCCAGCAGCTGGGATCCTAGACTAGCGGGAAACACCGGGGAGCTGTTTTTT.

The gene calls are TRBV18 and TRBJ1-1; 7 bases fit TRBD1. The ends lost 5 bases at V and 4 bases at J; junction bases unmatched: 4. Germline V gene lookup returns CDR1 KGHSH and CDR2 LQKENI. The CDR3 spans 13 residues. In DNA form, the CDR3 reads TGTGCCAGCTCAGGGACAGAGGGCACTGAAGCTTTCTTT. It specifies CASSGTEGTEAFF.

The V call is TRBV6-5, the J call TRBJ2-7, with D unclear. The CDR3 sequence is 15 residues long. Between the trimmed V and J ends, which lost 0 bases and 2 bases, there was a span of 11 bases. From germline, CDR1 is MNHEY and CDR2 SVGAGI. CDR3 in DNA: TGTGCCAGCAGTTACTCAAGTGAGATGACCTACGAGCAGTACTTC. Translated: CASSYSSEMTYEQYF.

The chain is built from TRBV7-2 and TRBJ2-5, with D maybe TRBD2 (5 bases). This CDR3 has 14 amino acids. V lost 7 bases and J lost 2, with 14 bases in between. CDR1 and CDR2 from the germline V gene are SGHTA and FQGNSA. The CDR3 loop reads CASTLAAPQETQYF. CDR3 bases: TGTGCCAGCACCCTAGCCGCTCCACAAGAGACCCAGTACTTC.

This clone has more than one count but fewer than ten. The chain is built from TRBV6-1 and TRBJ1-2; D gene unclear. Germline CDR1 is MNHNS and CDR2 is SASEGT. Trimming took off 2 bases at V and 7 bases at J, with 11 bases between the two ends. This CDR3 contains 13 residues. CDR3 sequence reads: CASSETGISGYTF. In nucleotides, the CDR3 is TGTGCCAGCAGTGAAACCGGGATAAGTGGCTACACCTTC.

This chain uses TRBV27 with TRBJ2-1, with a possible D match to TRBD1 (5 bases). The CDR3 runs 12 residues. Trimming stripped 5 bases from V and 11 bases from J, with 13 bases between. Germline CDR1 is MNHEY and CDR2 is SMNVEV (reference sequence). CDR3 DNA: TGTGCCAGCAGTAGAATACAGGAAAAGCAGTTCTTC. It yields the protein CASSRIQEKQFF.

The CDR3 loop is CASSRYGTVDEQYF. CDR3 DNA: TGCGCCAGCAGCCGTTATGGGACAGTCGACGAGCAGTACTTC. The chain couples TRBV4-1 to TRBJ2-7; the match to TRBD1 covers 7 bases. Losses at the gene ends were 4 bases for V and 5 bases for J; bases not matched to a gene: 8. This CDR3 region has 14 residues. Germline-derived CDR1 and CDR2 are MGHRA and YSYEKL.

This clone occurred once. Here the CDR3 reads CASSPNGRVGGETQYF. DNA for the CDR3: TGTGCCAGCTCACCGAACGGACGGGTGGGTGGAGAGACCCAGTACTTC. The V and J genes are TRBV18 and TRBJ2-5; D is uncertain. V lost 3 bases, J lost 4 bases, and 18 bases lay in between. CDR3 length: 16 amino acids. Germline lookup yields CDR1 KGHSH and CDR2 LQKENI.

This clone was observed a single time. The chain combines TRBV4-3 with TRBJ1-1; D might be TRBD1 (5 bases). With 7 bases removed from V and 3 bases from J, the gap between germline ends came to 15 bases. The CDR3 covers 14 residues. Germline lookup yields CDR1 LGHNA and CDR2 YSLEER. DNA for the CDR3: TGCGCCAGCAACCGCCTTGAAGGGGACACTGAAGCTTTCTTT. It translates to CASNRLEGDTEAFF.

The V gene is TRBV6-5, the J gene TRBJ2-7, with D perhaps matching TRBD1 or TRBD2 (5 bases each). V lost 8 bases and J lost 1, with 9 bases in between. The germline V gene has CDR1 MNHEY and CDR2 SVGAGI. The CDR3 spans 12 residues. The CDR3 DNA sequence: TGTGCCAGCGGGGGTTTTTCCTACGAGCAGTACTTC. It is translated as CASGGFSYEQYF.

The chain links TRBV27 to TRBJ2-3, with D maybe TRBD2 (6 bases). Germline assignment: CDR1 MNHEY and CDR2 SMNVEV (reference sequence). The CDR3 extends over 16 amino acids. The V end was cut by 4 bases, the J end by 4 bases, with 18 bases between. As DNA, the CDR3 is TGTGCCAGCAGTTCCCTACTGACTAGATACCCAGATACGCAGTATTTT. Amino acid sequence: CASSSLLTRYPDTQYF.

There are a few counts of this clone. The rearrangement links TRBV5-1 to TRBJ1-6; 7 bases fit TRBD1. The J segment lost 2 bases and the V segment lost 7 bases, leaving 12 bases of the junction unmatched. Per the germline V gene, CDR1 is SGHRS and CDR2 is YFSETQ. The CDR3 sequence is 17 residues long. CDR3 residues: CASSRGGGVAYNSPLHF. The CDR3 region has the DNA TGCGCCAGCTCACGTGGAGGGGGCGTCGCCTATAATTCACCCCTCCACTTT.